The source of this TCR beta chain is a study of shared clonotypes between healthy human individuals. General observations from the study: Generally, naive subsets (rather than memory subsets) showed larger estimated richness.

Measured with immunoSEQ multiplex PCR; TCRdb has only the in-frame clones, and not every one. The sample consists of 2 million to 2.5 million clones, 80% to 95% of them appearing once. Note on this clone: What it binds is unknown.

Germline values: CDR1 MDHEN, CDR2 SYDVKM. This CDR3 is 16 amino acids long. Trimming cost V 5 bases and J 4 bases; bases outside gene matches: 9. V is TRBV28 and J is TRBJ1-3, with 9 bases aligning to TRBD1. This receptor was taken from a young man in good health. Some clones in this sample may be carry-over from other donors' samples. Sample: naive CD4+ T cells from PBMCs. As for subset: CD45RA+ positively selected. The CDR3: CASSPQPGQGGNTIYF. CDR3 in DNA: TGTGCCAGCAGTCCACAACCGGGACAGGGAGGAAACACCATATATTTT.